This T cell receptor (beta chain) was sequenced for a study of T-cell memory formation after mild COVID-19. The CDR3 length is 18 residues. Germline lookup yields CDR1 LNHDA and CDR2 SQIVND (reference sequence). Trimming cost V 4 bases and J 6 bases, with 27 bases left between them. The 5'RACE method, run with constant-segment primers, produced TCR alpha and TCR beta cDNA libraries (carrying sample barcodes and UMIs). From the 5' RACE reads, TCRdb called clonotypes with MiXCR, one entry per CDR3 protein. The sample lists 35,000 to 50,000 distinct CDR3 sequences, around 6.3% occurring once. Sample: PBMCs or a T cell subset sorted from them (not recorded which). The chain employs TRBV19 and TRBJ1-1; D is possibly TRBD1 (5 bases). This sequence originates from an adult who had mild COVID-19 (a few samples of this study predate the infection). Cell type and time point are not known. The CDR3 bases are TGTGCCAGTAGTAGTCTAGGGGTGGGGGACCTCTTTTCGCCTGAAGCTTTCTTT. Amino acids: CASSSLGVGDLFSPEAFF.